This is a list of T cell receptor beta chains from one sample in a study of blood T cell repertoires in COVID-19. The method was immunoSEQ multiplex PCR; TCRdb's version includes in-frame clones alone and lacks a portion of them. The table includes some 74,000 clones, roughly 80% detected once. Sequencing was carried out using peripheral blood. Every receptor here comes from an elderly man with acute or convalescent COVID-19. The conserved cysteine and the conserved F or W are not part of the CDR3 here.

V gene: TRBV5-4
J gene: TRBJ2-3
CDR3 protein: ASSAAGLAVFHTQY

V gene: TRBV24-1
J gene: TRBJ1-1
CDR3 protein: ATKGEGENTEAF

V gene: TRBV28
J gene: TRBJ2-1
CDR3 protein: ASSTTSGGDNEQF

V gene: TRBV24-1
J gene: TRBJ2-7
CDR3 protein: ATSDETLAGEQY

V gene: TRBV6-2/TRBV6-3
J gene: TRBJ2-7
CDR3 protein: ASSYGGTASYEQY

V gene: TRBV7-3
J gene: TRBJ2-1
CDR3 protein: ASSPSGSWNEQF

V gene: TRBV7-2
J gene: TRBJ1-4
CDR3 protein: ASSLGGQVGEKLF

V gene: TRBV2
J gene: TRBJ2-7
CDR3 protein: ASRGTSAAYEQY

V gene: TRBV18
J gene: TRBJ1-1
CDR3 protein: ASSPHRPQERNTEAF

V gene: TRBV10-3
J gene: TRBJ1-6
CDR3 protein: AISSRDTDSPLH

V gene: TRBV30
J gene: TRBJ2-1
CDR3 protein: AWSVQGGRDEQF

V gene: TRBV19
J gene: TRBJ1-4
CDR3 protein: ASSPLQGAADEKLF

V gene: TRBV4-1
J gene: TRBJ2-3
CDR3 protein: ASSQGGGADTQY

V gene: TRBV18
J gene: TRBJ1-4
CDR3 protein: ASSGTENEKLF

V gene: TRBV4-2
J gene: TRBJ1-2
CDR3 protein: ASSQVQQGIDGYT

V gene: TRBV28
J gene: TRBJ1-5
CDR3 protein: ASSHTTGGDQPQH

V gene: TRBV29-1
J gene: TRBJ1-2
CDR3 protein: SVRDINYGYT

V gene: TRBV24-1
J gene: TRBJ2-3
CDR3 protein: ATSDITDTQY

V gene: TRBV6-5
J gene: TRBJ1-2
CDR3 protein: ASSPLAGDGYT